These T cell receptor beta chains were read from a single sample in a study of T-cell reconstitution after alpha-beta-depleted transplantation in children. MiXCR, run by TCRdb on the PCR reads, gives a single entry per CDR3 protein. Of hundreds of thousands of distinct CDR3 sequences listed, approximately 15% are singletons. Sequences were derived from PBMCs, mostly from graft donor cells, sampled 360 days after TCRalphabeta/CD19-depleted stem cell transplant. These TCRs come from a male patient aged 2-15 years who had a stem cell transplant for acute lymphoblastic leukemia, so the T cells may come from the graft donor. Each CDR3 is given with its conserved first and last residue. D genes are given only for firm matches. Size values are once, few and many counts, or a class for expanded clones, and some rows have none.

clone size	D gene	V gene	J gene	CDR3 length	CDR3 DNA	CDR3 protein
few	-	TRBV12-3/TRBV12-4	TRBJ1-5	15	TGTGCCAGCAGTTGGGAGGGTTTAAGCAATCAGCCCCAGCATTTT	CASSWEGLSNQPQHF
-	-	TRBV7-9	TRBJ2-4	12	TGTGCCAGCAGCTTATCTGTGGGCATTCAGTACTTC	CASSLSVGIQYF
few	-	TRBV24-1	TRBJ1-2	12	TGTGCCACCAGTGATAAAGGCTATGGCTACACCTTC	CATSDKGYGYTF
few	-	TRBV5-1	TRBJ2-7	13	TGCGCCAGCAGCTTGGGTCGGGGTCCCGAGCAGTACTTC	CASSLGRGPEQYF
few	-	TRBV3-1	TRBJ2-3	16	TGTGCCAGCAGCTCCCGCGAGACTAGAGTCGCAGATACGCAGTATTTT	CASSSRETRVADTQYF
many	-	TRBV7-9	TRBJ2-2	11	TGTGCCAGCACCTACAGCGGGGAGCTGTTTTTT	CASTYSGELFF
many	-	TRBV20-1	TRBJ2-3	13	TGCAGTGCCCTATCCCTAGAGGGGGATACGCAGTATTTT	CSALSLEGDTQYF
many	TRBD2	TRBV27	TRBJ2-5	15	TGTGCCAGCAGTTTTAGTAGCGGGGGGGAAGAGACCCAGTACTTC	CASSFSSGGEETQYF
-	TRBD2	TRBV28	TRBJ2-7	15	TGTGCCAGCACCCCCACTAGCGGGGCAACCTACGAGCAGTACTTC	CASTPTSGATYEQYF
many	-	TRBV12-3/TRBV12-4	TRBJ2-2	16	TGTGCCAGCAGTTCAGGGGCCAGAGCGAACACCGGGGAGCTGTTTTTT	CASSSGARANTGELFF
-	-	TRBV6-2/TRBV6-3	TRBJ2-3	15	TGTGCCAGCAGTTACCAGGGAGAGGCAGGGGATACGCAGTATTTT	CASSYQGEAGDTQYF
few	-	TRBV15	TRBJ2-7	14	TGTGCCACCATGCCGGACTCGAGCTCCTACGAGCAGTACTTC	CATMPDSSSYEQYF
few	-	TRBV29-1	TRBJ2-5	12	TGCAGCGCCGAGTCGGGAGAAGAGACCCAGTACTTC	CSAESGEETQYF
many	-	TRBV5-1	TRBJ2-5	15	TGCGCCAGCAGCCCCGGGACTGCGCGTGAAGGGACCCAGTACTTC	CASSPGTAREGTQYF
-	TRBD1	TRBV29-1	TRBJ1-1	12	TGCAGCGTCGCCCGGGACAGGGGGCGGGCTTTCTTT	CSVARDRGRAFF
few	TRBD2	TRBV6-5	TRBJ2-5	15	TGTGCCAGCAGGGGACTAGCGGGCCCCCAAGAGACCCAGTACTTC	CASRGLAGPQETQYF
-	-	TRBV5-1	TRBJ2-5	15	TGCGCCAGCAGCTTTACCCCTGATGCCCAAGAGACCCAGTACTTC	CASSFTPDAQETQYF
few	TRBD1	TRBV7-9	TRBJ2-2	15	TGTGCCAGCAGCCCCATGACAGGGGGGGCCGGGGAGCTGTTTTTT	CASSPMTGGAGELFF
many	-	TRBV12-3/TRBV12-4	TRBJ1-2	12	TGTGCCAGCAGCCCTGGGCCCCTTCGCTACACCTTC	CASSPGPLRYTF
-	-	TRBV30	TRBJ1-5	14	TGTGCCTGGAGTGAAAATCTGCGCGTCGAACCCCAGCATTTT	CAWSENLRVEPQHF
few	-	TRBV27	TRBJ2-7	16	TGTGCCAGCAGTTCCCCATCTTCCTTCGCCACCTACGAGCAGTACTTC	CASSSPSSFATYEQYF
many	-	TRBV6-2/TRBV6-3	TRBJ2-1	12	TGTGCCAGCGGGTCTTTTCGCTATGAGCAGTTCTTC	CASGSFRYEQFF
few	-	TRBV20-1	TRBJ1-1	17	TGCAGTGCCACCGAAAATGACAGCCCGGGGGGGGACACTGAAGCTTTCTTT	CSATENDSPGGDTEAFF
many	-	TRBV4-3	TRBJ2-1	16	TGCGCCAGCAGCCAAGGGGGGCTAGCAGAGTACAATGAGCAGTTCTTC	CASSQGGLAEYNEQFF
-	-	TRBV15	TRBJ2-5	15	TGTGCCACCAGCAGAGATAAGACCGTGCAAGAGACCCAGTACTTC	CATSRDKTVQETQYF
many	-	TRBV29-1	TRBJ2-2	12	TGCAGCGGGGGACCCAACACCGGGGAGCTGTTTTTT	CSGGPNTGELFF
-	TRBD2	TRBV9	TRBJ2-5	15	TGTGCCAGCAGCGTAGACCGGGGGGGCCGGGAGACCCAGTACTTC	CASSVDRGGRETQYF
-	-	TRBV24-1	TRBJ2-7	16	TGTGCCACCAGTGCGGGCGGAATGGAGGGAGACTACGAGCAGTACTTC	CATSAGGMEGDYEQYF
-	-	TRBV6-1	TRBJ1-1	15	TGTGCCAGCAGCCGGACGAACCCGTCGGACACTGAAGCTTTCTTT	CASSRTNPSDTEAFF
-	-	TRBV6-5	TRBJ2-1	15	TGTGCCAGCAGTTACAGCTTAGGGCCTGGGAGTGAGCAGTTCTTC	CASSYSLGPGSEQFF
-	-	TRBV12-3/TRBV12-4	TRBJ2-5	13	TGTGCCAGCAGGTTGGATCGTCTAGAGACCCAGTACTTC	CASRLDRLETQYF
-	-	TRBV7-9	TRBJ2-7	15	TGTGCCAGCAGCCCCACCCAGGTAAATCACTACGAGCAGTACTTC	CASSPTQVNHYEQYF
many	-	TRBV20-1	TRBJ2-3	12	TGCAGTGCCGAAGGGAAGTCAGATACGCAGTATTTT	CSAEGKSDTQYF
few	-	TRBV5-1	TRBJ1-1	15	TGCGCCAGCAGCTTGGGGTCGGGGTCGAACACTGAAGCTTTCTTT	CASSLGSGSNTEAFF
few	TRBD1	TRBV7-8	TRBJ2-2	16	TGTGCCAGCAGCTTGCAGACAGGGTGGTACACCGGGGAGCTGTTTTTT	CASSLQTGWYTGELFF
few	-	TRBV11-2	TRBJ2-1	17	TGTGCCAGCAGCTTAAGGACTGGACCCCCCTCCTACAATGAGCAGTTCTTC	CASSLRTGPPSYNEQFF
many	TRBD1	TRBV12-3/TRBV12-4	TRBJ2-7	17	TGTGCCAGCAGGGCCAGACAGGGGGCGGGCAAGGCCTACGAGCAGTACTTC	CASRARQGAGKAYEQYF
few	TRBD1	TRBV29-1	TRBJ1-1	12	TGCAGCGTGGGACAGGGGGCGGGTGAAGCTTTCTTT	CSVGQGAGEAFF
few	TRBD2	TRBV20-1	TRBJ2-5	13	TGCAGTGCGCTTGTGGGGGGGACAGAGACCCAGTACTTC	CSALVGGTETQYF
few	-	TRBV12-3/TRBV12-4	TRBJ2-7	13	TGTGCCAGCAGTTTAGTTCAAACCTACGAGCAGTACTTC	CASSLVQTYEQYF
-	-	TRBV29-1	TRBJ1-5	12	TGCAGCGTTGTGGCAGGGAATCAGCCCCAGCATTTT	CSVVAGNQPQHF
-	-	TRBV20-1	TRBJ1-4	16	TGCAGTGCTAGATTAACAGGGAGGCAAACTAATGAAAAACTGTTTTTT	CSARLTGRQTNEKLFF
-	-	TRBV5-1	TRBJ2-1	15	TGCGCCAGCAGCTCTCACAGAGACTCCTACAATGAGCAGTTCTTC	CASSSHRDSYNEQFF
few	-	TRBV4-3	TRBJ1-1	14	TGCGCCAGCAGCCAAGATGGCGGGGACACTGAAGCTTTCTTT	CASSQDGGDTEAFF
-	TRBD1	TRBV6-5	TRBJ1-2	16	TGTGCCAGCAGTTACAGCCGGGACAGCCGGTCGGGGGGCTACACCTTC	CASSYSRDSRSGGYTF
-	-	TRBV12-3/TRBV12-4	TRBJ2-1	15	TGTGCCAGCAGTAGATCAAGGACCTGGACCAATGAGCAGTTCTTC	CASSRSRTWTNEQFF
few	TRBD1	TRBV10-3	TRBJ2-2	15	TGTGCCATCAGTGGACTAGGACAGGGTACCGGGGAGCTGTTTTTT	CAISGLGQGTGELFF
few	-	TRBV29-1	TRBJ1-1	13	TGCAGCGTTGAACACGGGGTAAACACTGAAGCTTTCTTT	CSVEHGVNTEAFF
few	TRBD2	TRBV28	TRBJ2-2	17	TGTGCCACCAGGGGCCGGGTACTAGCGGGACGGACCGGGGAGCTGTTTTTT	CATRGRVLAGRTGELFF
-	-	TRBV7-3	TRBJ2-1	14	TGTGCCAGCAGCTTTACCAGGGATAGTAATGAGCAGTTCTTC	CASSFTRDSNEQFF
few	-	TRBV12-5	TRBJ1-5	15	TGTGCTAGTATTGTGGGGGACGGGCGGAATCAGCCCCAGCATTTT	CASIVGDGRNQPQHF
few	TRBD2	TRBV4-3	TRBJ2-4	18	TGCGCCAGCAGCCAAGGGACTAGCGGGGGCTTACCATATGGCATTCAGTACTTC	CASSQGTSGGLPYGIQYF
-	-	TRBV5-1	TRBJ2-7	15	TGCGCCAGCAGCTTGGGTGGCACAGTGGATTACGAGCAGTACTTC	CASSLGGTVDYEQYF
few	TRBD1	TRBV10-3	TRBJ2-5	14	TGTGCCATCAGTGAAACAGGGGCAGGAGAGACCCAGTACTTC	CAISETGAGETQYF
-	-	TRBV6-2/TRBV6-3	TRBJ2-7	15	TGTGCCAGCAGTTACTCCGGTCAGATCACCTACGAGCAGTACTTC	CASSYSGQITYEQYF
few	-	TRBV27	TRBJ2-4	14	TGTGCCAGCAGTCATAGCCTAATCAAAAACATTCAGTACTTC	CASSHSLIKNIQYF
many	-	TRBV28	TRBJ1-2	14	TGTGCCAGCAGCCTCAGAACAGGGAACTATGGCTACACCTTC	CASSLRTGNYGYTF
many	-	TRBV12-3/TRBV12-4	TRBJ1-4	17	TGTGCCAGCAGCCAAAGGGGAAGGGTTGGAACTAATGAAAAACTGTTTTTT	CASSQRGRVGTNEKLFF
many	-	TRBV29-1	TRBJ1-2	15	TGCAGCGTTGAAACAACAGGATTAGCTAACTATGGCTACACCTTC	CSVETTGLANYGYTF
many	TRBD1	TRBV15	TRBJ1-1	16	TGTGCCACCAGCAGGGACGTGGACAGGGCGGCCACTGAAGCTTTCTTT	CATSRDVDRAATEAFF